This is a list of T cell receptor beta chains from one sample in a study of T-cell reconstitution after alpha-beta-depleted transplantation in children. MiXCR, run by TCRdb on the PCR reads, gives a single entry per CDR3 protein. The repertoire holds 450,000 to 550,000 distinct CDR3 sequences, with over 9.5% as singletons. The source material was PBMCs, mostly from graft donor cells, sampled 180 days after TCRalphabeta/CD19-depleted stem cell transplant. These TCRs come from a female patient aged 2 to 10 who had a stem cell transplant for aplastic anemia, so the T cells may come from the graft donor. CDR3s include the opening cysteine and the closing phenylalanine or tryptophan. D genes are given only for firm matches. Clone size is given for some rows only: seen once, a few or many times, or a class if the clone is expanded.

size | J | D | V | length | CDR3 | DNA
NA | TRBJ1-1 | NA | TRBV12-3/TRBV12-4 | 13 | CASSSPHNTEAFF | TGTGCCAGCAGTTCCCCACATAACACTGAAGCTTTCTTT
NA | TRBJ2-1 | TRBD2 | TRBV12-3/TRBV12-4 | 15 | CASSHGTTAYNEQFF | TGTGCCAGCAGCCACGGGACTACCGCCTACAATGAGCAGTTCTTC
NA | TRBJ1-5 | NA | TRBV25-1 | 15 | CASSETGYSNQPQHF | TGTGCCAGCAGTGAAACCGGTTATAGCAATCAGCCCCAGCATTTT
NA | TRBJ2-7 | NA | TRBV20-1 | 14 | CSASRQVSSYEQYF | TGCAGTGCTAGCCGGCAGGTGAGCTCCTACGAGCAGTACTTC
NA | TRBJ2-7 | NA | TRBV28 | 13 | CASIEGGNYEQYF | TGTGCCAGCATAGAGGGAGGTAACTACGAGCAGTACTTC
few | TRBJ1-2 | TRBD1 | TRBV6-1 | 14 | CASRAGQGAYGYTF | TGTGCCAGCAGAGCGGGACAGGGGGCTTATGGCTACACCTTC
few | TRBJ2-3 | NA | TRBV4-3 | 15 | CASSQDDLITDTQYF | TGCGCCAGCAGCCAAGATGATCTGATCACAGATACGCAGTATTTT
few | TRBJ2-2 | NA | TRBV7-2 | 16 | CASSPWSLTSTGELFF | TGTGCCAGCAGCCCTTGGTCCCTTACCTCCACCGGGGAGCTGTTTTTT
few | TRBJ2-1 | TRBD2 | TRBV20-1 | 17 | CSARDLLTSGANNEQFF | TGCAGTGCTAGAGATCTTTTAACCAGCGGGGCAAACAATGAGCAGTTCTTC
many | TRBJ1-1 | TRBD1 | TRBV12-5 | 17 | CASGLVRTGRENTEAFF | TGTGCTAGTGGTTTGGTACGGACAGGGCGGGAGAACACTGAAGCTTTCTTT
many | TRBJ2-1 | NA | TRBV29-1 | 13 | CSVGVWWYDEQFF | TGCAGCGTTGGAGTCTGGTGGTACGATGAGCAGTTCTTC
many | TRBJ2-4 | TRBD2 | TRBV20-1 | 12 | CSASGEGNIQYF | TGCAGTGCTTCCGGGGAGGGAAACATTCAGTACTTC
NA | TRBJ2-1 | NA | TRBV20-1 | 12 | CSARSSIYEQFF | TGCAGTGCTAGATCCTCGATTTATGAGCAGTTCTTC
NA | TRBJ2-5 | TRBD2 | TRBV4-3 | 16 | CASSQALAGGEETQYF | TGCGCCAGCAGCCAAGCACTAGCGGGGGGAGAAGAGACCCAGTACTTC
few | TRBJ1-4 | TRBD1 | TRBV6-2/TRBV6-3 | 18 | CASSYRGTGGGTNEKLFF | TGTGCCAGCAGTTACCGCGGGACAGGAGGAGGAACTAATGAAAAACTGTTTTTT
few | TRBJ2-1 | NA | TRBV7-8 | 14 | CASSINLQDNEQFF | TGTGCCAGCAGCATAAACCTACAGGACAATGAGCAGTTCTTC
few | TRBJ2-2 | NA | TRBV27 | 16 | CASSLRPQAYTGELFF | TGTGCCAGCAGTTTAAGGCCCCAAGCCTACACCGGGGAGCTGTTTTTT
few | TRBJ2-5 | NA | TRBV20-1 | 12 | CSSLAGQETQYF | TGCAGCAGTCTGGCAGGCCAAGAGACCCAGTACTTC